These 27 T cell receptor beta chains were sequenced from one sample in a study of blood T cell repertoires in COVID-19. Sequencing was performed with immunoSEQ multiplex PCR; in TCRdb, only in-frame clones are kept and a portion is missing. The sample includes about 150,000 clones, about 86% of them seen just once. Material for sequencing was peripheral blood. The receptors originated from a man in his 70s with acute or convalescent COVID-19.

This chain uses TRBV28 with TRBJ2-7; 7 bases match TRBD2. Germline lookup yields CDR1 MDHEN and CDR2 SYDVKM. The junction had 12 bases not matched to a gene; V was cut back by 9 bases and J by 1 base. The CDR3 contains 15 residues. CDR3 sequence reads: CASSLPSGGSYEQYF. In nucleotides, the CDR3 is TGTGCCAGTAGTCTGCCTAGCGGAGGTTCCTACGAGCAGTACTTC.

To note about this clone: Other DNA sequences in the sample encode the same CDR3. The chain combines TRBV6-2 or TRBV6-3 with TRBJ2-7; D gene ambiguous. V lost 4 bases and J lost 4, with 8 bases in between. The CDR3 consists of 12 residues. Germline lookup yields CDR1 MNHEY and CDR2 SVGEGT. CDR3 amino acids: CASSLNSYEQYF. The CDR3 DNA is TGTGCCAGCAGTTTAAACTCGTACGAGCAGTACTTC.

The chain recombines TRBV6-1 with TRBJ1-4; a possible D gene is TRBD1 (5 bases). The CDR3 totals 16 residues. Germline V gives CDR1 MNHNS, CDR2 SASEGT. V lost 0 bases and J 7 bases, leaving 15 bases between the germline ends. The CDR3 reads CASSEAQGFRGEKLFF. The CDR3 nucleotides read TGTGCCAGCAGTGAAGCGCAGGGTTTTAGGGGTGAAAAACTGTTTTTT.

The CDR3 spells CASSDLREGEQFF. The CDR3 nucleotides are TGTGCCAGCAGTGATCTTCGGGAGGGGGAGCAGTTCTTC. The rearrangement joins TRBV2 to TRBJ2-1, with 8 bases fitting TRBD2. Per the germline V gene, CDR1 is SNHLY and CDR2 is FYNNEI. This CDR3 has 13 amino acids. Unmatched junction bases numbered 5, after V lost 3 bases and J lost 10 bases.

V gene TRBV2 combines with J gene TRBJ1-5; 7 bases are a match to TRBD1. The CDR3 length is 17 residues. The ends lost 6 bases at V and 0 bases at J; junction bases unmatched: 11. Germline-derived CDR1 and CDR2 are SNHLY and FYNNEI. The CDR3 loop is CASSRTFGTDSNQPQHF. DNA of the CDR3: TGTGCCAGCAGCCGCACCTTCGGGACAGATAGCAATCAGCCCCAGCATTTT.

This clone was seen only once. This sequence joins TRBV5-4 and TRBJ2-3; D is unclear. CDR3 length equals 15 residues. Per the germline V gene, CDR1 is SGHNT and CDR2 is YYREEE (reference sequence). The V gene lost 0 bases and the J gene lost 2 bases, with 10 bases spanning the gap. The CDR3 spells CASSLDAVYTDTQYF. For the CDR3, the DNA is TGTGCCAGCAGCTTGGATGCAGTGTACACAGATACGCAGTATTTT.

The V call is TRBV9, the J call TRBJ2-7, with TRBD2 as a possible D gene (6 bases). The V end lost 3 bases, the J end lost 6 bases, and 13 bases lay between the germline ends. Germline-derived CDR1 and CDR2 are SGDLS and YYNGEE. There are 13 residues in the CDR3. This chain's CDR3 is CASSATFSGEQYF. The CDR3 nucleotides are TGTGCCAGCAGCGCAACCTTTAGCGGCGAGCAGTACTTC.

The rearrangement joins TRBV27 to TRBJ1-6; TRBD1 aligns across 8 bases. The CDR3 spans 16 residues. The trim removed 4 bases at V and 0 bases at J, leaving 2 bases unmatched. CDR1 is MNHEY, CDR2 SMNVEV, per germline (reference sequence). CDR3 nucleotide sequence: TGTGCCAGCAGTTACGGACAGGGCTCCTATAATTCACCCCTCCACTTT. Protein sequence: CASSYGQGSYNSPLHF.

The rearrangement uses TRBV28 and TRBJ2-5; weak D call: TRBD2 (5 bases). CDR1 and CDR2 from the germline V gene are MDHEN and SYDVKM. Trimming stripped 8 bases from V and 5 bases from J, with 15 bases between. This CDR3 is 13 amino acids long. In DNA, the CDR3 is TGTGCCAGCCATTCCGGGATACGGGAGACCCAGTACTTC. This sequence encodes CASHSGIRETQYF.

This chain connects TRBV3-1 (or the pseudogene TRBV3-2) to TRBJ2-1, with a possible D match to TRBD2 (5 bases). Per germline, CDR1 LGHDT and CDR2 YNNKEL (reference sequence). V lost 0 bases and J 9 bases, leaving 12 bases between the germline ends. This CDR3 comprises 14 residues. The CDR3 spells CASSQESGLTEQFF. The CDR3 bases are TGTGCCAGCAGCCAAGAAAGCGGCTTGACTGAGCAGTTCTTC.

J is TRBJ2-3 and V is TRBV7-3; 11 nucleotides align to TRBD2. Trimming took 5 bases from V and 3 from J; bases not matched to a gene: 7. The CDR3 runs 16 residues. The germline gives CDR1 SGHTA, CDR2 FQGTGA. The CDR3 protein is CASSDGGTSGTDTQYF. CDR3 sequence (DNA): TGTGCCAGCAGCGACGGGGGGACTAGCGGAACAGATACGCAGTATTTT.

V and J are TRBV3-1 (or the pseudogene TRBV3-2) and TRBJ2-3; 10 bases agree with TRBD2. The CDR3 consists of 16 residues. With V trimmed by 7 bases and J by 4 bases, 11 bases remained unmatched. CDR1 LGHDT and CDR2 YNNKEL come from the germline V gene (reference sequence). The CDR3 reads CASTGLAAEGADTQYF. The CDR3, as DNA: TGTGCCAGCACCGGACTAGCGGCCGAAGGAGCAGATACGCAGTATTTT.

This chain connects TRBV28 to TRBJ1-3; D uncertain. V was pared by 0 bases and J by 0 bases, with 9 bases between. The CDR3 is 16 residues long. CDR1 is MDHEN and CDR2 is SYDVKM in the germline V gene. CDR3 loop: CASSLWAGTSGNTIYF. The CDR3 DNA follows: TGTGCCAGCAGTTTATGGGCAGGAACCTCTGGAAACACCATATATTTT.

This clone was seen a single time. The chain joins TRBV19 to TRBJ2-3; 7 nucleotides align to TRBD2. The CDR3 consists of 14 residues. The junction had 6 bases not matched to a gene; V was cut back by 7 bases and J by 2 bases. Germline V lookup: CDR1 LNHDA, CDR2 SQIVND (reference sequence). The CDR3 DNA follows: TGTGCCAGTACCCCAAGCGGGAACACAGATACGCAGTATTTT. This gives the protein CASTPSGNTDTQYF. Filled out from reference TRBV19 and TRBJ2-3, the complete variable domain reads DGGITQSPKYLFRKEGQNVTLSCEQNLNHDAMYWYRQDPGQGLRLIYYSQIVNDFQKGDIAEGYSVSREKKESFPLTVTSAQKNPTAFYLCASTPSGNTDTQYFGPGTRLTVL.

The CDR3 loop reads CASSSRADSMNTEAFF. The CDR3 DNA reads as TGTGCCAGCAGCTCTAGGGCCGACAGCATGAACACTGAAGCTTTCTTT. The chain has TRBV7-2 and TRBJ1-1; maybe TRBD1 (5 bases). Germline V gene lookup returns CDR1 SGHTA and CDR2 FQGNSA. V was clipped by 4 bases and J by 0 bases, with 15 bases between them. The CDR3 is 16 residues long.

Turning to this clone: Different DNA sequences within this sample yield the same CDR3. J is TRBJ2-7 and V is TRBV20-1; possibly TRBD2 for D (5 bases). Trimming left V 5 bases short and J 4 bases short, with 9 bases between. This CDR3 contains 11 residues. The germline gives CDR1 DFQATT, CDR2 SNEGSKA (reference sequence). Here the CDR3 DNA reads TGCAGTGCTCCCTCGGGGTACGAGCAGTACTTC. It specifies CSAPSGYEQYF.

J is TRBJ2-7 and V is TRBV5-8; 9 bases line up with TRBD1. Losses at the gene ends were 0 bases for V and 1 base for J; bases not matched to a gene: 2. This CDR3 spans 15 amino acids. CDR1 is SGHTS and CDR2 is YDEGEE in the germline V gene. Here the CDR3 reads CASSLGGQGSYEQYF. The CDR3 nucleotides read TGTGCCAGCAGCTTGGGCGGACAGGGGTCCTACGAGCAGTACTTC.

The chain has TRBV28 and TRBJ2-7, with 10 positions matching TRBD2. V shed 2 bases and J 7 bases; nucleotides not matched to a gene: 8. The CDR3 covers 15 residues. Per the germline V gene, CDR1 is MDHEN and CDR2 is SYDVKM. The CDR3 bases are TGTGCCAGCAGTTTAGGGGCTAGCGGGAGTCGTGAGCAGTACTTC. It yields the protein CASSLGASGSREQYF.

This clone was recorded once. The CDR3 region has the DNA TGTGCCACCAGCAGATCTCCTGACAGGGGAGGCAATCAGCCCCAGCATTTT. Amino acids: CATSRSPDRGGNQPQHF. This chain connects TRBV15 to TRBJ1-5; the match to TRBD1 covers 8 bases. Per germline, CDR1 LNHNV and CDR2 YYDKDF (reference sequence). J lost 2 bases, V lost 2 bases, and 8 bases had no gene match. CDR3 length equals 17 residues.

The chain has TRBV7-9 and TRBJ2-1, with 11 bases matching TRBD2. From germline, CDR1 is SEHNR and CDR2 FQNEAQ (reference sequence). V trimming: 4 bases; J trimming: 7 bases; junction bases outside the gene matches: 6. There are 15 residues in the CDR3. The CDR3, as DNA: TGTGCCAGCAGCTCGCCGGGGACTAGCGGAAATGAGCAGTTCTTC. Its translation is CASSSPGTSGNEQFF.

V is TRBV4-3 and J is TRBJ2-1; D is possibly TRBD2 (5 bases). Germline-derived CDR1 and CDR2 are LGHNA and YSLEER. The V gene lost 1 base and the J gene lost 4 bases, with 14 bases spanning the gap. The CDR3 spans 16 residues. The CDR3: CASSQAVSGRYNEQFF. In nucleotides, the CDR3 is TGCGCCAGCAGCCAAGCCGTCTCTGGGAGATACAATGAGCAGTTCTTC.

The chain has TRBV5-6 and TRBJ2-7; perhaps TRBD2 as D (5 bases). V was cut by 1 base and J by 5 bases, with 13 bases left in between. The CDR3 runs to 14 residues. The germline V gene encodes CDR1 SGHDT and CDR2 YYEEEE. As DNA, the CDR3 is TGTGCCAGCAGCTTGTACGGGAAGGATGACGAGCAGTACTTC. It is translated as CASSLYGKDDEQYF. Supplemented by reference TRBV5-6 and TRBJ2-7, the full variable domain reads DAGVTQSPTHLIKTRGQQVTLRCSPKSGHDTVSWYQQALGQGPQFIFQYYEEEERQRGNFPDRFSGHQFPNYSSELNVNALLLGDSALYLCASSLYGKDDEQYFGPGTRLTVT.

The chain combines TRBV10-3 with TRBJ2-7, with a tentative D call TRBD2 (6 bases). Trimming shortened V by 0 bases and J by 5 bases, and 14 bases separated the two germline ends. The CDR3 consists of 15 residues. Germline V gene sequence: CDR1 ENHRY, CDR2 SYGVKD. The CDR3 protein is CAISESATSSDEQYF. CDR3 coding DNA: TGTGCCATCAGTGAGTCGGCTACTAGCTCGGACGAGCAGTACTTC.

This clone has a single count. The genes are TRBV11-2 and TRBJ2-7, with 8 bases identical to TRBD2. Germline lookup yields CDR1 SGHAT and CDR2 FQNNGV. V lost 5 bases and J lost 4; bases outside the gene matches: 13. The CDR3 consists of 16 residues. The DNA for the CDR3 is TGTGCCAGCAGCCCCCGACTAGCGTTCACTGGGTACGAGCAGTACTTC. Amino acid sequence: CASSPRLAFTGYEQYF.

V is TRBV14 and J is TRBJ1-1, with 7 bases lining up with TRBD1. V lost 4 bases and J lost 4; bases outside the gene matches: 9. Germline V gene sequence: CDR1 SGHDN, CDR2 FVKESK. The CDR3 covers 15 residues. The CDR3 bases are TGTGCCAGCAGCCGAAGGACAGGTAGACGCACTGAAGCTTTCTTT. Its translation: CASSRRTGRRTEAFF.

The chain is built from TRBV5-6 and TRBJ2-7, with D maybe TRBD2 (6 bases). The germline V gene encodes CDR1 SGHDT and CDR2 YYEEEE. Trimming left V 1 base short and J 3 bases short, with 14 bases between. The CDR3 is 15 residues long. CDR3 loop: CASSLRRGIDYEQYF. The CDR3, as DNA: TGTGCCAGCAGCTTGCGGCGGGGAATCGACTACGAGCAGTACTTC.

The chain links TRBV19 to TRBJ1-1, with D tentatively TRBD1 (5 bases). V dropped 4 bases and J dropped 1 base, with 13 bases sitting between them. This CDR3 is 15 amino acids long. CDR1 is LNHDA, CDR2 SQIVND, per germline (reference sequence). CDR3 in DNA: TGTGCCAGTAGTAAGTTCCAGGGCCAGAACACTGAAGCTTTCTTT. Protein product: CASSKFQGQNTEAFF.